This T cell receptor beta chain was profiled in a study of blood T cell repertoires in COVID-19 (dated by TCRdb to 2019 to 2021). Study-wide context: The collaborator samples originated in the United States, Italy and Spain and spanned the acute and convalescent phases of COVID-19. The prospective study material was composed of cDNA or gDNA derived from T cells, B-cell-depleted T cells, or PBMCs. The dataset comprised deeply sampled blood TCRbeta repertoires from subjects exposed to, actively infected with, or recovered from COVID-19. The repertoires were released in a freely available public database intended as a resource for research on the immune response to SARS-CoV-2. The samples were drawn from the first 160 participants of the ongoing ImmuneRACE study and from under 1,500 subjects provided by 6 global collaborators. A de-identified subject ID, COVID-19 status, age in years and sex were almost always included in the sample metadata. Where available, HLA class I and class II types were obtained from metadata supplied by the sample provider rather than from assay-based typing. What the authors observed across the whole study: The amount of clinical and demographic metadata varied by source and participant and was provided uncurated.

The CDR3 has 12 amino acids, counting the end cysteine and phenylalanine. Of all the DNA, just the CDR3 is kept, 36 bases in frame from base 1. The germline ends are 5 bases apart after V is trimmed by 4 bases and J by 4 bases. CDR1 and CDR2 are read off the germline V gene (reference sequence) as MNHEY and SMNVEV. This clone was seen a single time. This receptor's antigen is unknown. The sample holds no much larger clone one base away, and base qualities are not on file. TCRbeta CDR3 regions were amplified from genomic DNA by means of the immunoSEQ Assay, a bias-controlled multiplex PCR. Processing in the source paper ran as follows. Nucleated cell counts per sample were estimated from amplification of reference gene primers within the assay. To quantify the absolute abundance of each unique TCRbeta CDR3 rearrangement, sequence reads were collapsed and filtered. For each sample, productive Simpson clonality was calculated by taking the square root of Simpson's diversity index across productive rearrangements. The table comes from immuneACCESS by way of TCRdb, which keeps in-frame sequences with V and J called. Part of the clones is missing from these tables; in studies checked, under half for an unresolved V gene and the rest for unknown reasons. From that table come the V and J calls and clone size; the DNA was used to work out D and trimming. For this sample there are hundreds of thousands of clones; about 86% appear just once. The top ten constitute about 4.5% of the sample.

Participants in the prospective study were aged roughly 18 to 95 years, lived in under 30 United States geographic areas, and enrolled through a virtual design. In the prospective study, cohorts were assigned on the basis of participant-reported clinical history obtained from a screening survey and a study questionnaire. A participant counted as exposed if, within 2 weeks of entering the study, that participant had been in contact with someone who had a PCR-confirmed or clinician-diagnosed COVID-19 case. In the prospective study, mobile phlebotomists collected whole blood, serum and a nasopharyngeal or oropharyngeal swab from each participant. Prospective study participants could optionally give additional blood draws and questionnaires over a roughly 2-month period. Prospective study blood samples were shipped either frozen or at room temperature before DNA extraction.

The sequenced sample consisted of PBMCs or T cells enriched from blood (not recorded which). The sequence was collected from a woman in her 30s who had been exposed to COVID-19. Recombination joined TRBV27 with TRBJ1-5; no D segment can be confidently identified. The DNA sequence follows: TGTGCCAGCAGTTCATTTAATCAGCCCCAGCATTTT. Protein translation: CASSSFNQPQHF.